The entry below gives a single T cell receptor (beta chain) sequence along with its context. This record comes from a study of high-grade serous ovarian cancer treatment subgroups. Tumor samples were taken before definitive surgery or chemotherapy. Profiling relied on immunoSEQ multiplex PCR, and the TCRdb table lists in-frame clones only, not all of them. The profile shows around 9,600 clones, 70% to 90% of them singletons. CDR1 ENHRY and CDR2 SYGVKD come from the germline V gene. CDR3 length: 14 amino acids. V lost 4 bases to trimming and J lost 5 bases; unmatched junction nucleotides: 5. The material sequenced was tumor tissue. The sequence derives from a human donor with high-grade serous ovarian cancer. The chain has TRBV10-3 and TRBJ2-7; the match to TRBD1 covers 10 bases. The CDR3 loop reads CAISGGQGPNEQYF. DNA for the CDR3: TGTGCCATCAGTGGGGGACAGGGGCCCAACGAGCAGTACTTC.